The clone carrying this TCR beta chain was recorded only once. Its antigen is still unknown. It was with 60 Vbeta and 13 Jbeta primers that the PCR ran. Profiling relied on immunoSEQ multiplex PCR, and the TCRdb table lists in-frame clones only, not all of them. The repertoire holds about 160,000 clones, with 80% to 90% as singletons. This entry is derived from a study of cytomegalovirus exposure and HLA in healthy donors. Study results and limitations: Using a false discovery rate of 0.05, a later analysis showed that 15,000 to 20,000 TCR beta sequences were associated with HLA alleles.

Nominally healthy donors provided the samples, though records likely missed some immune exposures. V gave up 6 bases and J gave up 2 bases, with 8 bases separating them. This CDR3 comprises 13 residues. Germline CDR1 is WSHSY and CDR2 is SAAADI. This TCR was recovered from a woman aged 18-29 years in good health and CMV-seronegative. Sequencing was carried out using PBMCs. The V and J genes are TRBV10-2 and TRBJ1-5, with D possibly TRBD1 on 5 matching bases. The CDR3 DNA reads as TGCGCCAGCAGCGGACAAGGCAATCAGCCCCAGCATTTT. Its translation is CASSGQGNQPQHF.